In its sample, the clone carrying this T cell receptor beta chain was seen many times. What it binds is not known. The sample belongs to a study of T-cell memory formation after mild COVID-19. Background on the study: Largely, TCR clusters stayed within a single donor.

Regarding the study as a whole: The pre-infection memory compartment contained some responding clones, suggesting cross-reactive memory joined. Contracting clones, day 15 to 85, had balanced CD4/CD8, and later expanders favored CD4+. The CD4+ clones that contracted clustered mainly within CM and EM, and the CD8+ clones concentrated in EMRA.

MiXCR, run by TCRdb on the 5' RACE reads, gives a single entry per CDR3 protein. The table shows some 29,000 distinct CDR3 sequences, with about 16% occurring only once. The sample was PBMCs or a T cell subset sorted from them (not recorded which). This receptor was taken from an adult who had mild COVID-19 (a few samples of this study predate the infection). Cell type and time point are not known.

The CDR3 sequence: CASSLDSPYTGELFF. CDR3 sequence (DNA): TGTGCCAGCAGCTTAGATAGTCCTTACACCGGGGAGCTGTTTTTT. The rearrangement links TRBV7-7 to TRBJ2-2, with D hard to call. This CDR3 is built from 15 residues. Trimming took 1 base from V and 3 from J, leaving 9 bases between them. From germline, CDR1 is SSHAT and CDR2 FNYEAQ (reference sequence).